This T cell receptor (beta chain) is from a study of blood T cell repertoires in COVID-19. In the study overall: Spain, Italy and the United States supplied samples that represented acute and convalescent COVID-19. From T cells, B-cell-depleted T cells, or PBMCs came the material, which was cDNA or gDNA.

In the original analysis: Reference gene primer amplification gave nucleated cell count estimates. The method was immunoSEQ multiplex PCR; TCRdb's version includes in-frame clones alone and lacks a portion of them. V and J calls and clone size are given by that table; D and trimming were obtained from the DNA. The sample shows roughly 250,000 clones, 70% to 85% of them seen only once. Germline V gene data show CDR1 as MNHEY and CDR2 as SVGAGI. V was pared by 0 bases and J by 7 bases, with 7 bases between. This CDR3 has 14 residues. V and J are TRBV6-5 and TRBJ1-6; no reliable D call. Material for sequencing was peripheral blood. This sequence originates from a woman older than 75 with acute or convalescent COVID-19. For the CDR3, the DNA is TGTGCCAGCAGTTACTCGGGCAGCAATTCACCCCTCCACTTT. Translating it yields CASSYSGSNSPLHF.